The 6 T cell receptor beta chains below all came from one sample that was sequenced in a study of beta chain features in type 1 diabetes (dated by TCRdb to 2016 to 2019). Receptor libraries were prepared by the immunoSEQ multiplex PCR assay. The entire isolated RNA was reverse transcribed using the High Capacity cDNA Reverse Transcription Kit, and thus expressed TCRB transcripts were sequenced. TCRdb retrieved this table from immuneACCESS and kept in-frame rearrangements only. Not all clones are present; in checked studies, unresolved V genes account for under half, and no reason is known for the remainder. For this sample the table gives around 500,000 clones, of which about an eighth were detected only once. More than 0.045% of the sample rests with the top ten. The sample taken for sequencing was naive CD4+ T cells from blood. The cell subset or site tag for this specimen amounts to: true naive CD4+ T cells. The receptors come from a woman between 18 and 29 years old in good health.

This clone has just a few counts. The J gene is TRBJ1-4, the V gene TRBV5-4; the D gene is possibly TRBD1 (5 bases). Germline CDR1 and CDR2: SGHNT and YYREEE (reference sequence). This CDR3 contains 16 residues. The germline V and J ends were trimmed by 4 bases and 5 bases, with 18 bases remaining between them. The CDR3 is CASSAGSGTQNEKLFF. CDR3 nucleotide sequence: TGTGCCAGCAGCGCAGGCTCCGGGACGCAAAATGAAAAACTGTTTTTT.

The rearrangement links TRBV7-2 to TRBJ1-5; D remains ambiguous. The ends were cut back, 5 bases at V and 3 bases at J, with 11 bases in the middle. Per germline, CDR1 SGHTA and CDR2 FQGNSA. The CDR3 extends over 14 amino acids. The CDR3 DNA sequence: TGTGCCAGCAGCCCCGGGTGGTTCAATCAGCCCCAGCATTTT. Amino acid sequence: CASSPGWFNQPQHF.

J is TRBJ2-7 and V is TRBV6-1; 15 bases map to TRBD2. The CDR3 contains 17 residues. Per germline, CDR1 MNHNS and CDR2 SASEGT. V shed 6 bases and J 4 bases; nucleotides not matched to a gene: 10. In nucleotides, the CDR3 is TGTGCCAGCAGAGAACTGGGGACTAGCGGGAGGTTGTACGAGCAGTACTTC. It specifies CASRELGTSGRLYEQYF.

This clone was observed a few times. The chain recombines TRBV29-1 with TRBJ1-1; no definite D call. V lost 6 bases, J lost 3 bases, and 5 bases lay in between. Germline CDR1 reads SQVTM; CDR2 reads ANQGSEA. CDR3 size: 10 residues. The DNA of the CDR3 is TGCAGCGTCCGGGACACTGAAGCTTTCTTT. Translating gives CSVRDTEAFF.

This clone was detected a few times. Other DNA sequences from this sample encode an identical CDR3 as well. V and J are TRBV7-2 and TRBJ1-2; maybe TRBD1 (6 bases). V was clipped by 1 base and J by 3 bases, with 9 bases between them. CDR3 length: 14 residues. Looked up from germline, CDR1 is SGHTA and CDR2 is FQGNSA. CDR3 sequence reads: CASSLVRGDYGYTF. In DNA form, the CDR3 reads TGTGCCAGCAGCTTAGTCAGGGGAGACTATGGCTACACCTTC.

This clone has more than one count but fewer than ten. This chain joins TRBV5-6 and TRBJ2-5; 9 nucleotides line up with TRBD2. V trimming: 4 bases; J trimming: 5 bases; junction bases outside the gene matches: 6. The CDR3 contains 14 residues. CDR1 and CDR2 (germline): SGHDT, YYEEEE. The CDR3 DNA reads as TGTGCCAGCAGCGTAGCGGGGGTGATGGAGACCCAGTACTTC. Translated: CASSVAGVMETQYF.